This TCR beta chain came from a study of T-cell reconstitution after alpha-beta-depleted transplantation in children. This clonotype was detected ten times or more. Its target is not known. V lost 2 bases, J lost 2 bases, and 1 base stayed unmatched. CDR1 is MGHDK, CDR2 SYGVNS, per germline. This CDR3 has 14 residues. Unique molecular identifiers were built into the TCRbeta library. TCRdb called the PCR reads again in MiXCR, with one record for every CDR3 protein. The sample holds approximately 490,000 distinct CDR3 sequences, about 10% seen once. Study observations and caveats: T cells produced anew were the main source of T-cell counts and diversity one year after transplant. In some patients, recipient T cells and intrathymic progenitors surviving conditioning explained high day-60 diversity. Roughly two months post-transplant, alpha-beta T cells reportedly originated from several hundred graft clones that had expanded.

The sequenced sample was PBMCs, obtained before TCRalphabeta/CD19-depleted stem cell transplant. The chain combines TRBV25-1 with TRBJ1-1; 8 positions match TRBD1. The receptor was isolated from a child aged 2 to 10 with inherited bone marrow failure, due to receive a stem cell transplant. The CDR3 bases are TGTGCCAGCAGTGAAGGGACAGGTAACACTGAAGCTTTCTTT. It translates to CASSEGTGNTEAFF.